This T cell receptor beta chain was obtained from a study of T cells in Graves' hyperthyroidism and ophthalmopathy. Study summary: Peripheral blood specimens were obtained at initial diagnosis, prior to any treatment.

Patients with uncontrolled infections, other autoimmune diseases, pregnancy or lactation were excluded. Diagnostic decisions used clinical symptoms, serum thyroxine and TRAb, thyroid ultrasound and orbital computed tomography. The CDR3 regions of TCR beta were amplified from RNA transcripts. A first-round RT-PCR of the TCR CDR3 used the HTBI primer set. TCRdb itself ran the multiplex PCR reads through MiXCR, one entry per CDR3 protein. The sample holds some 800,000 distinct CDR3 sequences, 38% seen once. The germline V gene encodes CDR1 SEHNR and CDR2 FQNEAQ (reference sequence). The CDR3 has 15 amino acids. V dropped 7 bases and J dropped 8 bases, with 23 bases sitting between them. Study results and limitations: Blood held most thyroid clonotypes expanded above 0.001 frequency.

This clonotype was seen more than once but under ten times. Its antigen is undetermined. This TCR derives from a young man with Graves' hyperthyroidism. The material sequenced was blood. The gene calls are TRBV7-9 and TRBJ1-2, with a possible D match to TRBD1 (6 bases). CDR3 sequence reads: CASTNPGARSLGYTF. CDR3 bases: TGTGCCAGCACCAATCCGGGGGCTAGGTCTTTAGGCTACACCTTC.